A selection of T cell receptor beta chains follows, all from one sample in a study of lymphopenia after photon versus proton radiotherapy. Sequencing used immunoSEQ multiplex PCR; TCRdb keeps in-frame clones, though not all of them. Of approximately 58,000 clones in the sample, around 80% are singletons; the top ten hold roughly 27%. Specimen: peripheral blood, collected from a patient treated with photon-based radiotherapy. These receptors were taken from a man in his forties or fifties with gastric cancer. CDR3s include the opening cysteine and the closing phenylalanine or tryptophan. The order of the fields is J gene, V gene, D gene, CDR3 length, CDR3 DNA, CDR3 protein. The D gene is left open where the match is weak.

j_gene: TRBJ1-1; v_gene: TRBV27; d_gene: NA; len: 14; CDR3nt: TGTGCCAGCACCCTAGACAGCCGGAACACTGAAGCTTTCTTT; CDR3aa: CASTLDSRNTEAFF
j_gene: TRBJ2-7; v_gene: TRBV11-2; d_gene: NA; len: 13; CDR3nt: TGTGCCAGCAGCTTGGGCGGCTCCTACGAGCAGTACTTC; CDR3aa: CASSLGGSYEQYF
j_gene: TRBJ2-7; v_gene: TRBV18; d_gene: TRBD2; len: 15; CDR3nt: TGTGCCAGCTCAGCAACTAGCGGGAGCGTCTACGAGCAGTACTTC; CDR3aa: CASSATSGSVYEQYF
j_gene: TRBJ2-7; v_gene: TRBV11-2; d_gene: TRBD1; len: 13; CDR3nt: TGTGCCAGCACCACCGCAGGGGGCTACGAGCAGTACTTC; CDR3aa: CASTTAGGYEQYF
j_gene: TRBJ2-5; v_gene: TRBV30; d_gene: NA; len: 12; CDR3nt: TGTGCCTGGAGCCAGGACCAAGAGACCCAGTACTTC; CDR3aa: CAWSQDQETQYF
j_gene: TRBJ2-2; v_gene: TRBV4-1; d_gene: NA; len: 14; CDR3nt: TGCGCCAGCAGCCAAATACTCAACACCGGGGAGCTGTTTTTT; CDR3aa: CASSQILNTGELFF
j_gene: TRBJ2-7; v_gene: TRBV19; d_gene: TRBD1; len: 15; CDR3nt: TGTGCCAGTAGTATTCCGGGACAGGCTTCCTACGAGCAGTACTTC; CDR3aa: CASSIPGQASYEQYF
j_gene: TRBJ1-2; v_gene: TRBV6-5; d_gene: NA; len: 14; CDR3nt: TGTGCCAGCAGCCAAGAGAGACCTAACTATGGCTACACCTTC; CDR3aa: CASSQERPNYGYTF
j_gene: TRBJ2-5; v_gene: TRBV5-4; d_gene: NA; len: 13; CDR3nt: TGTGCCAGCAGCTGGGGTTCCCAAGAGACCCAGTACTTC; CDR3aa: CASSWGSQETQYF
j_gene: TRBJ2-2; v_gene: TRBV5-6; d_gene: TRBD1; len: 18; CDR3nt: TGTGCCAGCAGCTTGTTGGGGGACAGTTCAGGTCTTGGCAGGGAGCTGTTTTTT; CDR3aa: CASSLLGDSSGLGRELFF